The 23 T cell receptor beta chains presented below share a single source sample, sequenced in a study of CD8 T cells in ankylosing spondylitis (dated by TCRdb to the late 2010s). The library relied on 5' RACE. Instrument on record: Illumina HiSeq 2500. The public sequencing data were trimmed at Q25 with fastp and processed into clonotypes with MiXCR by TCRdb, which kept only in-frame beta chains. Entries that share a CDR3 protein sequence are merged under the most common genes and DNA. This sample is represented by under 300,000 distinct CDR3 sequences; 18% of them were singletons. Approximately 33% of the sample belongs to the ten largest clones. The material sequenced was blood, either unsorted or a sorted T cell fraction (not recorded which). Receptor source: a male donor with ankylosing spondylitis or in good health (not recorded which).

In this sample, this clonotype turned up many times. The chain uses TRBV4-3 and TRBJ2-7, with D tentatively TRBD2 (5 bases). The germline CDR1 and CDR2 sequences are LGHNA and YSLEER. This CDR3 has 16 amino acids. V lost 0 bases and J 7 bases, leaving 19 bases between the germline ends. The CDR3 protein is CASSQEWKGSLREQYF. The CDR3 nucleotides read TGCGCCAGCAGCCAAGAGTGGAAAGGGAGCTTACGGGAGCAGTACTTC.

V usage is TRBV29-1 and J usage is TRBJ1-2; possible D gene TRBD1, 5 bases. Germline CDR1 and CDR2: SQVTM and ANQGSEA. V was pared by 3 bases and J by 4 bases, with 21 bases between. The CDR3 has 16 amino acids. The CDR3 here is CSVDPSRGEGSYGYTF. In DNA form, the CDR3 reads TGCAGCGTTGACCCGTCCCGGGGCGAGGGGAGCTATGGCTACACCTTC.

In its sample, this clonotype was seen once. CDR3 nucleotide sequence: TGCGCCAGCAGCTTGACGGGAGAGGGTAGCAATGAGCAGTTCTTC. Protein product: CASSLTGEGSNEQFF. The gene calls are TRBV5-1 and TRBJ2-1; weak D call: TRBD2 (6 bases). With 1 base removed from V and 6 bases from J, the gap between germline ends came to 14 bases. CDR1 is SGHRS and CDR2 is YFSETQ in the germline V gene. The CDR3 sequence is 15 residues long.

This clonotype occurred a few times. The rearrangement joins TRBV27 to TRBJ2-3; TRBD1 might be the D (5 bases). The CDR3 has 16 residues. Trimming left V 0 bases short and J 5 bases short, with 15 bases between. Germline lookup yields CDR1 MNHEY and CDR2 SMNVEV (reference sequence). CDR3 residues: CASSLSRQGFLDTQYF. In nucleotides, the CDR3 is TGTGCCAGCAGTTTATCGAGGCAGGGTTTTTTAGATACGCAGTATTTT.

This sequence joins TRBV4-1 and TRBJ1-1, with D hard to call. Deletions cut 4 bases from V and 6 bases from J, with 12 bases between. The germline gives CDR1 MGHRA, CDR2 YSYEKL. This CDR3 has 13 amino acids. The CDR3 spells CASSPEASAEAFF. As DNA, the CDR3 is TGCGCCAGCAGCCCAGAAGCCTCCGCTGAAGCTTTCTTT.

The gene calls are TRBV27 and TRBJ2-7, with 9 bases that match TRBD1. CDR1 is MNHEY and CDR2 is SMNVEV in the germline V gene (reference sequence). This CDR3 comprises 14 residues. J gave up 3 bases and V 3 bases, and 3 bases lay outside the gene matches. This CDR3 reads CASSFGQGFYEQYF. In DNA form, the CDR3 reads TGTGCCAGCAGTTTCGGACAGGGGTTCTACGAGCAGTACTTC.

The chain recombines TRBV29-1 with TRBJ2-3; 9 bases map to TRBD2. The CDR3 is 12 residues long. With V trimmed by 6 bases and J by 6 bases, 4 bases remained unmatched. Germline values: CDR1 SQVTM, CDR2 ANQGSEA. The DNA for the CDR3 is TGCAGCGTACTAGCGGGTAGGGATACGCAGTATTTT. Encoded protein: CSVLAGRDTQYF.

This clonotype was counted only a few times. This chain connects TRBV28 to TRBJ2-3; a weak D match, TRBD1 (6 bases). CDR1 and CDR2 (germline): MDHEN, SYDVKM. V gave up 6 bases and J gave up 0 bases, with 13 bases separating them. This CDR3 is 15 amino acids long. CDR3 sequence reads: CASRTGFFSTDTQYF. The CDR3 DNA is TGTGCCAGCAGGACAGGATTTTTTAGCACAGATACGCAGTATTTT.

In regard to this clonotype: This sequence may be a read error, since a much larger clone differs from it by one base. This chain joins TRBV7-7 and TRBJ2-7; 9 nucleotides match TRBD2. Germline CDR1 is SSHAT and CDR2 is FNYEAQ (reference sequence). The CDR3 is 15 residues long. The CDR3, as DNA: TGTGCTAGCAGCTTTGCGGGAGGGGCTCCCTACGAGCAGTACTTC. Protein sequence: CASSFAGGAPYEQYF.

This clonotype was counted many times. The V and J genes are TRBV12-3 or TRBV12-4 and TRBJ1-1; 7 bases are a match to TRBD1. The CDR3 runs to 14 residues. V trimming: 5 bases; J trimming: 3 bases; junction bases outside the gene matches: 6. CDR3 coding DNA: TGTGCCAGCAGTGGTCAGGGGGGGTACACTGAAGCTTTCTTT. It codes for CASSGQGGYTEAFF.

The chain uses TRBV2 and TRBJ2-1, with 7 bases fitting TRBD2. The V gene's germline CDR1 is SNHLY and CDR2 FYNNEI. V was pared by 3 bases and J by 7 bases, with 15 bases of the junction left unmatched. CDR3 length: 17 amino acids. The DNA for the CDR3 is TGTGCCAGCAGTGAGGGGGTGGCGCTAGCGGTTAGGAATGAGCAGTTCTTC. Its protein is CASSEGVALAVRNEQFF.

This clonotype was counted many times. The chain links TRBV29-1 to TRBJ2-5; TRBD1 matches at 9 bases. Looked up from germline, CDR1 is SQVTM and CDR2 is ANQGSEA. Trimming cost V 3 bases and J 5 bases; bases outside gene matches: 16. This CDR3 contains 17 residues. Here the CDR3 reads CSVEYPVGTGLMETQYF. The CDR3 DNA sequence: TGCAGCGTTGAGTACCCTGTCGGGACAGGGCTAATGGAGACCCAGTACTTC.

This chain uses TRBV19 with TRBJ2-1; D remains ambiguous. This CDR3 is built from 18 residues. Trimming shortened V by 0 bases and J by 2 bases, and 17 bases separated the two germline ends. Germline V CDR1 and CDR2: LNHDA, SQIVND (reference sequence). The CDR3 DNA reads as TGTGCCAGTAGTATAGATCCTGACACAACTACCCCCTACAATGAGCAGTTCTTC. Its translation is CASSIDPDTTTPYNEQFF.

V is TRBV4-1 and J is TRBJ2-7, with 9 bases aligning to TRBD2. Germline trimming cut 1 base from V and 0 bases from J; bases unmatched to any gene: 7. Germline V gene data show CDR1 as MGHRA and CDR2 as YSYEKL. The CDR3 covers 17 residues. The CDR3 DNA sequence: TGCGCCAGCAGCCAAGCGGCTAGCGGGACCCTCTCCTACGAGCAGTACTTC. This translates into CASSQAASGTLSYEQYF.

This chain uses TRBV5-6 with TRBJ2-7; maybe TRBD1 (6 bases). The V end lost 3 bases, the J end lost 2 bases, and 12 bases lay between the germline ends. The CDR3 totals 14 residues. Germline V gene data show CDR1 as SGHDT and CDR2 as YYEEEE. The CDR3: CASSSWGTTYEQYF. CDR3 in DNA: TGTGCCAGCAGCTCATGGGGGACAACCTACGAGCAGTACTTC.

This clonotype was found many times. The chain is built from TRBV12-3 or TRBV12-4 and TRBJ2-1; no reliable D call. CDR3 length equals 13 residues. V shed 1 base and J shed 4 bases, with 5 bases lying between them. The CDR3, as DNA: TGTGCCAGCAGTTTAGTCAGTTACAATGAGCAGTTCTTC. As protein: CASSLVSYNEQFF.

The J gene is TRBJ2-1, the V gene TRBV10-3; a possible D gene is TRBD2 (6 bases). The CDR3 covers 15 residues. The ends were cut back, 2 bases at V and 4 bases at J, with 12 bases in the middle. Germline CDR1 is ENHRY and CDR2 is SYGVKD. CDR3 DNA: TGTGCCATCAGTGAGGAGGAGGGGTGGTACAATGAGCAGTTCTTC. As protein: CAISEEEGWYNEQFF.

This sequence joins TRBV29-1 and TRBJ1-2; 9 bases are a match to TRBD1. The CDR3 runs 15 residues. Germline V gene data show CDR1 as SQVTM and CDR2 as ANQGSEA. Losses at the gene ends were 1 base for V and 1 base for J; bases not matched to a gene: 4. In DNA, the CDR3 is TGCAGCGTTGAAGCCGGGACAGGGTATAACTATGGCTACACCTTC. Amino acids: CSVEAGTGYNYGYTF.

The rearrangement uses TRBV27 and TRBJ2-1; possibly TRBD2 for D (6 bases). CDR1 is MNHEY, CDR2 SMNVEV, per germline (reference sequence). This CDR3 has 12 amino acids. V was clipped by 3 bases and J by 10 bases, with 10 bases between them. The CDR3 sequence: CASSFGAGEQFF. CDR3 coding DNA: TGTGCCAGCAGTTTCGGGGCGGGGGAGCAGTTCTTC.

A few counts support this clonotype. This chain uses TRBV7-8 with TRBJ2-7, with 11 bases matching TRBD2. Germline CDR1 is SGHVS and CDR2 is FQNEAQ. CDR3 size: 17 residues. J was trimmed by 0 bases and V by 2 bases; bases with no gene match: 6. The CDR3 sequence is CASSLQLAGVSSYEQYF. CDR3 nucleotide sequence: TGTGCCAGCAGCTTACAACTAGCGGGAGTCTCCTCCTACGAGCAGTACTTC.

The chain uses TRBV29-1 and TRBJ1-3; tentatively, D is TRBD1 (6 bases). Germline CDR1 and CDR2: SQVTM and ANQGSEA. Deletions cut 6 bases from V and 0 bases from J, with 24 bases between. This CDR3 has 18 amino acids. The CDR3 loop is CSVPPGGGGTTSGNTIYF. CDR3 in DNA: TGCAGCGTCCCCCCCGGAGGGGGGGGCACAACCTCTGGAAACACCATATATTTT.

The chain joins TRBV25-1 to TRBJ2-7; 9 bases are shared with TRBD1. The V gene's germline CDR1 is MGHDK and CDR2 SYGVNS. The CDR3 totals 16 residues. V trimming: 5 bases; J trimming: 1 base; junction bases outside the gene matches: 9. CDR3 DNA sequence: TGTGCCAGCAGTACAGGGGGCAGGGGTGGGTCCTACGAGCAGTACTTC. It encodes CASSTGGRGGSYEQYF.

The chain carries TRBV6-1 and TRBJ1-2; D gene ambiguous. Germline values: CDR1 MNHNS, CDR2 SASEGT. The CDR3 loop spans 12 amino acids. V lost 2 bases and J 7 bases, leaving 8 bases between the germline ends. In DNA, the CDR3 is TGTGCCAGCAGTGAAATTCGGGGTGGCTACACCTTC. Residues: CASSEIRGGYTF.